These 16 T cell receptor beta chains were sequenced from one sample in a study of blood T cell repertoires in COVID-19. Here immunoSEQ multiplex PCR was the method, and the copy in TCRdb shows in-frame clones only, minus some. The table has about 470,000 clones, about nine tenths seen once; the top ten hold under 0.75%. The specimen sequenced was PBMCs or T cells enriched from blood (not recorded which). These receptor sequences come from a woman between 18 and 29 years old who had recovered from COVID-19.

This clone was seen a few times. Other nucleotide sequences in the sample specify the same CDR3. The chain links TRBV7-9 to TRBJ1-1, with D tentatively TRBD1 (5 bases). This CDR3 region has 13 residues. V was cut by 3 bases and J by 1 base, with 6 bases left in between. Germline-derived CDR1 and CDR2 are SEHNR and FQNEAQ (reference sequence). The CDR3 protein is CASSFTGNTEAFF. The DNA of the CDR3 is TGTGCCAGCAGCTTCACAGGGAACACTGAAGCTTTCTTT.

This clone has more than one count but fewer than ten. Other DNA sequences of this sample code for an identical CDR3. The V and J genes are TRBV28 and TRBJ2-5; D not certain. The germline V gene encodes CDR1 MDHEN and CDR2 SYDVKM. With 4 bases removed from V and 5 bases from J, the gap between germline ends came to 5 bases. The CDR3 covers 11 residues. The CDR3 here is CASSSRETQYF. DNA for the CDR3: TGTGCCAGCAGTTCCCGGGAGACCCAGTACTTC.

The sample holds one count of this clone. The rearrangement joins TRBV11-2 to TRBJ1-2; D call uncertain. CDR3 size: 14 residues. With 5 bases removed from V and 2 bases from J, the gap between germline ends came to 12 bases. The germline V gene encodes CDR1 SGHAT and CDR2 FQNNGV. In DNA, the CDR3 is TGTGCCAGCAGCCCTTCTCGGGAGAACTATGGCTACACCTTC. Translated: CASSPSRENYGYTF.

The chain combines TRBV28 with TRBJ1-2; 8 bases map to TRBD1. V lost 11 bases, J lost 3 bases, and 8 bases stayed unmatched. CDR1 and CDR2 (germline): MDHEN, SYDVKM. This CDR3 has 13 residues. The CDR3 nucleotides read TGTGCCCTCGGACAGGGACTGGACTATGGCTACACCTTC. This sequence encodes CALGQGLDYGYTF.

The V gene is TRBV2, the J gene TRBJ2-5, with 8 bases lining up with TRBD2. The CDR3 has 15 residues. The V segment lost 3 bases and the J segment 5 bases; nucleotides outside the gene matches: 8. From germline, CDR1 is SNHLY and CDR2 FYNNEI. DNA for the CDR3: TGTGCCAGCAGTGACCCCGGGGGGGGCAGGGAGACCCAGTACTTC. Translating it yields CASSDPGGGRETQYF.

CDR3 loop: CASSPDARGDTGELFF. The CDR3 bases are TGTGCCAGCAGCCCCGATGCGCGGGGGGACACCGGGGAGCTGTTTTTT. The chain has TRBV5-4 and TRBJ2-2, with TRBD2 matching 8 bases. Germline lookup yields CDR1 SGHNT and CDR2 YYREEE (reference sequence). The CDR3 covers 16 residues. V lost 4 bases to trimming and J lost 3 bases; unmatched junction nucleotides: 8.

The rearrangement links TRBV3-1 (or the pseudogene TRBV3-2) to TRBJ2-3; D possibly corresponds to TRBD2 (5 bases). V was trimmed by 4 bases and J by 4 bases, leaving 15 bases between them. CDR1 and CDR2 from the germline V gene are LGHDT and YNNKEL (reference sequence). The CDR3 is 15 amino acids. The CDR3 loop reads CASSRAPEEADTQYF. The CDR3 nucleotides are TGTGCCAGCAGCCGGGCTCCGGAGGAAGCAGATACGCAGTATTTT.

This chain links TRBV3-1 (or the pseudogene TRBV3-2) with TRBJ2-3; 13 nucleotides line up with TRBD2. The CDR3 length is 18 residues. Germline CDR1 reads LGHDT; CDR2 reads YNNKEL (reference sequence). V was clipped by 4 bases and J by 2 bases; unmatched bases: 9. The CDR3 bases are TGTGCCAGCAGCCGAGAACTAGCGGGGGGGCTCTACACAGATACGCAGTATTTT. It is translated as CASSRELAGGLYTDTQYF.

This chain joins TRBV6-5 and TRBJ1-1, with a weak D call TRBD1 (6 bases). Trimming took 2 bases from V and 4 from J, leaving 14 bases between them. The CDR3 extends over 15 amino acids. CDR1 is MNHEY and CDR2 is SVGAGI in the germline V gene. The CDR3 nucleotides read TGTGCCAGCAGTTACGAGGGGGAAGAGGGCACTGAAGCTTTCTTT. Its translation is CASSYEGEEGTEAFF.

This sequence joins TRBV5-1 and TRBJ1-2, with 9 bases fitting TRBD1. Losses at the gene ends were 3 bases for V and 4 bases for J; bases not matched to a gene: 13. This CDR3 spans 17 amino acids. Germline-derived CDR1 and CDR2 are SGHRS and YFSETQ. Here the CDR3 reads CASSSGQGTTPAYGYTF. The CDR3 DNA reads TGCGCCAGCAGCTCCGGACAGGGGACCACTCCCGCCTATGGCTACACCTTC.

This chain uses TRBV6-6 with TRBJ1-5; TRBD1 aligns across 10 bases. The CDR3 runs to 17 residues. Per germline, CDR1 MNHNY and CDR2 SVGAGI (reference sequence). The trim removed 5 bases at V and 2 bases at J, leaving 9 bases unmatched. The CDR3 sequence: CASSPRTGGGGNQPQHF. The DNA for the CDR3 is TGTGCCAGCAGTCCCAGGACAGGGGGGGGTGGCAATCAGCCCCAGCATTTT.

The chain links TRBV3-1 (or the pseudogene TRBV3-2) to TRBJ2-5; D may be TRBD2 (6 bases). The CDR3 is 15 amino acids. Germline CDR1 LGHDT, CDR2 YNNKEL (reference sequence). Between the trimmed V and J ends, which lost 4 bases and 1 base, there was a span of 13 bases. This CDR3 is CASSPMPGLQETQYF. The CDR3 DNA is TGTGCCAGCAGCCCTATGCCGGGACTCCAAGAGACCCAGTACTTC.

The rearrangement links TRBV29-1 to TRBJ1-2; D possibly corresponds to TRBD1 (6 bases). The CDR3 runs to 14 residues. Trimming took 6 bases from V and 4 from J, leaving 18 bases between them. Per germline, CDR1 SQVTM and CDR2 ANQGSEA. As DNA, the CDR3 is TGCAGCGTCCAGGCAGGGGTCGCCGGCTATGGCTACACCTTC. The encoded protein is CSVQAGVAGYGYTF.

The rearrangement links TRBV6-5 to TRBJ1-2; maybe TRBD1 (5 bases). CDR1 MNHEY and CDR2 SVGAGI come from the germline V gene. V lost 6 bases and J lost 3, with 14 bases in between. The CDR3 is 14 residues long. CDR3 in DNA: TGTGCCAGCAGCCGACCCGGGGGATACTATGGCTACACCTTC. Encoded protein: CASSRPGGYYGYTF.

CDR3 sequence reads: CASSLGGDGYTF. As DNA, the CDR3 is TGTGCCAGCAGCTTAGGGGGGGATGGCTACACCTTC. The V call is TRBV7-2, the J call TRBJ1-2; perhaps TRBD1 as D (5 bases). Trimming pared 1 base from V and 6 bases from J, leaving 6 bases between. The CDR3 has 12 amino acids. CDR1 is SGHTA, CDR2 FQGNSA, per germline.

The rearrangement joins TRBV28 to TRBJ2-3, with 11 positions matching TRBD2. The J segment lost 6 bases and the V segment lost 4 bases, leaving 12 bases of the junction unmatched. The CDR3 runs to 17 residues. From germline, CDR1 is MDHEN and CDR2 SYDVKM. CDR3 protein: CASSSRTSGGPGDTQYF. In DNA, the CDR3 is TGTGCCAGCAGTTCCCGTACTAGCGGGGGCCCAGGGGATACGCAGTATTTT.